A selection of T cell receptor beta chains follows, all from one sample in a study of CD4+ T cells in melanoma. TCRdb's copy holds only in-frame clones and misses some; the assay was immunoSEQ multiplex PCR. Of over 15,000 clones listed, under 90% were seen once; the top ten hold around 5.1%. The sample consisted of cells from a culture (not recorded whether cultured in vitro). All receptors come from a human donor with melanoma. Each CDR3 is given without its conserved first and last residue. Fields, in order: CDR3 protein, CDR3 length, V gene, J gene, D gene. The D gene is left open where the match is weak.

cdr3_aa: ASSVTPVGTEAF
cdr3_length: 12
v_call: TRBV5-6
j_call: TRBJ1-1
d_call: NA

cdr3_aa: ASSLGLVNEQF
cdr3_length: 11
v_call: TRBV11-2
j_call: TRBJ2-1
d_call: NA

cdr3_aa: ASRNLGGTDTQY
cdr3_length: 12
v_call: TRBV7-8
j_call: TRBJ2-3
d_call: NA

cdr3_aa: SVEFTLGPSSGYGYT
cdr3_length: 15
v_call: TRBV29-1
j_call: TRBJ1-2
d_call: NA

cdr3_aa: ASSFDGGYQETQY
cdr3_length: 13
v_call: TRBV7-2
j_call: TRBJ2-5
d_call: NA

cdr3_aa: AWREVASSTDTQY
cdr3_length: 13
v_call: TRBV30
j_call: TRBJ2-3
d_call: NA

cdr3_aa: ASRLDGYT
cdr3_length: 8
v_call: TRBV6-4
j_call: TRBJ1-2
d_call: NA

cdr3_aa: ASSTGDSSYEQY
cdr3_length: 12
v_call: TRBV19
j_call: TRBJ2-7
d_call: NA

cdr3_aa: ASSIGETQY
cdr3_length: 9
v_call: TRBV7-6
j_call: TRBJ2-5
d_call: NA

cdr3_aa: ASSLERAFYGYT
cdr3_length: 12
v_call: TRBV7-8
j_call: TRBJ1-2
d_call: NA

cdr3_aa: ASSEPSGRSNEQF
cdr3_length: 13
v_call: TRBV4-1
j_call: TRBJ2-1
d_call: TRBD2

cdr3_aa: ASSLGLAAIINEQF
cdr3_length: 14
v_call: TRBV5-6
j_call: TRBJ2-1
d_call: TRBD2

cdr3_aa: ASKGGKHGYT
cdr3_length: 10
v_call: TRBV6-6
j_call: TRBJ1-2
d_call: NA

cdr3_aa: ASSLAGGPNEQF
cdr3_length: 12
v_call: TRBV7-3
j_call: TRBJ2-1
d_call: TRBD2

cdr3_aa: ASSAGLISYNEQF
cdr3_length: 13
v_call: TRBV11-3
j_call: TRBJ2-1
d_call: NA

cdr3_aa: ASSSTGTGVAGANVLT
cdr3_length: 16
v_call: TRBV5-5
j_call: TRBJ2-6
d_call: TRBD1

cdr3_aa: ASSDSPGGLISQEKLF
cdr3_length: 16
v_call: TRBV2
j_call: TRBJ1-4
d_call: NA

cdr3_aa: ASSAGQGTDTQY
cdr3_length: 12
v_call: TRBV5-1
j_call: TRBJ2-3
d_call: TRBD1

cdr3_aa: ASSQARYYEQY
cdr3_length: 11
v_call: TRBV6-1
j_call: TRBJ2-7
d_call: NA

cdr3_aa: ASSQDGQRGANEQF
cdr3_length: 14
v_call: TRBV4-2
j_call: TRBJ2-1
d_call: TRBD2

cdr3_aa: ATSSGTGNSPLH
cdr3_length: 12
v_call: TRBV9
j_call: TRBJ1-6
d_call: TRBD1

cdr3_aa: ASRQDAQRDRAF
cdr3_length: 12
v_call: TRBV5-4
j_call: TRBJ1-1
d_call: NA

cdr3_aa: ASSSALAGVSSTDTQY
cdr3_length: 16
v_call: TRBV27
j_call: TRBJ2-3
d_call: TRBD2

cdr3_aa: ASSRQGANYGYT
cdr3_length: 12
v_call: TRBV7-9
j_call: TRBJ1-2
d_call: TRBD1

cdr3_aa: ASRRAGGTEAF
cdr3_length: 11
v_call: TRBV6-1
j_call: TRBJ1-1
d_call: NA

cdr3_aa: SLGTAETQY
cdr3_length: 9
v_call: TRBV20-1
j_call: TRBJ2-5
d_call: NA

cdr3_aa: ASRDLTRSAYEQY
cdr3_length: 13
v_call: TRBV2
j_call: TRBJ2-7
d_call: NA

cdr3_aa: ASSVTGEASPLH
cdr3_length: 12
v_call: TRBV4-2
j_call: TRBJ1-6
d_call: TRBD1